This paragraph reports one T cell receptor beta chain. This sample was included in a study of T cell changes during pregnancy in multiple sclerosis. Libraries were prepared by immunoSEQ multiplex PCR; TCRdb keeps only in-frame clonotypes and omits some of them. This table holds 55,000 to 80,000 clones, less than 95% found once. The CDR3 runs 12 residues. Trimming removed 5 bases from V and 5 bases from J, with 9 bases in between. Germline V lookup: CDR1 MNHNY, CDR2 SVGAGI (reference sequence). The chain carries TRBV6-6 and TRBJ1-1; D is unclear. The clonotype originates from a female donor with multiple sclerosis, enrolled in a pregnancy study. This specimen was peripheral blood, taken in the third trimester of pregnancy. CDR3 in amino acids: CASSRGNTEAFF. CDR3 nucleotides: TGTGCCAGCAGTAGAGGGAATACTGAAGCTTTCTTT.